What follows are 27 T cell receptor beta chains derived from one specimen sequenced in a study of OX40 agonist ivuxolimab in advanced cancers. Sequenced by immunoSEQ multiplex PCR; TCRdb stores in-frame clones only, minus some. The sample includes about 95,000 clones, about 91% of them seen just once. This specimen consisted of CD4+ or CD8+ T cells sorted from blood, obtained in a trial of the OX40 agonist ivuxolimab. These receptors originate from an adult with an advanced solid tumor such as melanoma, head and neck, liver or kidney cancer.

The chain is built from TRBV7-9 and TRBJ2-5; D unclear. CDR1 and CDR2 from the germline V gene are SEHNR and FQNEAQ (reference sequence). This CDR3 has 14 residues. Trimming removed 3 bases at V and 5 bases at J, with 13 bases between. The DNA of the CDR3 is TGTGCCAGCAGCTTTGACGGACCATCCGAGACCCAGTACTTC. This translates into CASSFDGPSETQYF.

The DNA for the CDR3 is TGTGCCAGCAGCTACGGACGGGCTGACCTCTACGAGCAGTACTTC. Translated, it gives CASSYGRADLYEQYF. The chain uses TRBV11-2 and TRBJ2-7; D is undetermined. Per germline, CDR1 SGHAT and CDR2 FQNNGV. The V gene lost 4 bases and the J gene lost 3 bases, with 16 bases spanning the gap. This CDR3 is 15 amino acids long.

The rearrangement uses TRBV11-1 and TRBJ2-5; no firm D call. In germline, CDR1 is SGHAT, CDR2 FQDESV (reference sequence). This CDR3 contains 13 residues. Trimming took 8 bases from V and 2 from J, leaving 12 bases between them. The CDR3 sequence: CASQRGVQETQYF. The CDR3, as DNA: TGTGCCAGCCAACGAGGAGTGCAAGAGACCCAGTACTTC.

Only one count was recorded for this clone. V gene TRBV18 combines with J gene TRBJ2-5; 7 bases are shared with TRBD1. The CDR3 contains 17 residues. The germline CDR1 and CDR2 sequences are KGHSH and LQKENI. The ends lost 1 base at V and 7 bases at J; junction bases unmatched: 15. The CDR3 loop is CASSPLEGGKVSGTQYF. In nucleotides, the CDR3 is TGTGCCAGCTCACCACTTGAAGGGGGCAAAGTCTCGGGGACCCAGTACTTC. The whole variable domain, filled in from reference TRBV18 and TRBJ2-5, reads NAGVMQNPRHLVRRRGQEARLRCSPMKGHSHVYWYRQLPEEGLKFMVYLQKENIIDESGMPKERFSAEFPKEGPSILRIQQVVRGDSAAYFCASSPLEGGKVSGTQYFGPGTRLLVL.

The J gene is TRBJ2-1, the V gene TRBV5-1; maybe TRBD2 (6 bases). Trimming stripped 4 bases from V and 1 base from J, with 18 bases between. CDR1 is SGHRS and CDR2 is YFSETQ in the germline V gene. The CDR3 is 17 residues long. The CDR3 DNA reads TGCGCCAGCAGCCCCCACGGGGGTTTAGTTTCCTACAATGAGCAGTTCTTC. It codes for CASSPHGGLVSYNEQFF.

This chain joins TRBV11-2 and TRBJ2-7; D possibly corresponds to TRBD1 (6 bases). This CDR3 contains 13 residues. Germline CDR1 is SGHAT and CDR2 is FQNNGV. V was clipped by 0 bases and J by 3 bases, with 6 bases between them. This CDR3 reads CASSLEQGYEQYF. The CDR3, as DNA: TGTGCCAGCAGCTTAGAACAGGGCTACGAGCAGTACTTC.

V gene TRBV10-3 combines with J gene TRBJ2-7; D is uncertain. V lost 3 bases to trimming and J lost 0 bases, with 12 bases between them. The CDR3 spans 15 residues. Germline lookup yields CDR1 ENHRY and CDR2 SYGVKD. The CDR3 nucleotides read TGTGCCATCAGTGACGTCTCCCTAAGCTCCTACGAGCAGTACTTC. This sequence encodes CAISDVSLSSYEQYF.

The chain recombines TRBV7-2 with TRBJ2-1; D remains unclear. Germline V gene sequence: CDR1 SGHTA, CDR2 FQGNSA. V gave up 3 bases and J gave up 10 bases, with 10 bases separating them. The CDR3 covers 12 residues. CDR3 amino acids: CASSFNLGEQFF. CDR3 DNA: TGTGCCAGCAGCTTTAACTTGGGCGAGCAGTTCTTC.

The V and J genes are TRBV19 and TRBJ1-1; D unclear. The CDR3 has 14 amino acids. Germline lookup yields CDR1 LNHDA and CDR2 SQIVND (reference sequence). V was clipped by 5 bases and J by 2 bases, with 12 bases between them. CDR3 bases: TGTGCCAGTAGTCTTCGAGGCGTTAACACTGAAGCTTTCTTT. This gives the protein CASSLRGVNTEAFF.

The chain employs TRBV27 and TRBJ1-5, with D perhaps matching TRBD1 (6 bases). The CDR3 sequence is 17 residues long. Germline-derived CDR1 and CDR2 are MNHEY and SMNVEV (reference sequence). The V end lost 0 bases, the J end lost 7 bases, and 19 bases lay between the germline ends. The CDR3 protein is CASSLSGAVGGEQPQHF. For the CDR3, the DNA is TGTGCCAGCAGTTTATCGGGGGCAGTGGGGGGAGAACAGCCCCAGCATTTT.

This chain joins TRBV5-5 and TRBJ1-3, with TRBD1 as a possible D gene (6 bases). CDR3 length equals 16 residues. The germline CDR1 and CDR2 sequences are SGHKS and YYEKEE (reference sequence). V lost 4 bases and J lost 4, with 18 bases in between. The CDR3 region is CASSESTGSTGNTIYF. CDR3 nucleotide sequence: TGTGCCAGCAGCGAGTCTACAGGGAGTACGGGAAACACCATATATTTT.

The rearrangement joins TRBV11-2 to TRBJ2-7, with D unresolved. CDR1 SGHAT and CDR2 FQNNGV come from the germline V gene. V lost 5 bases to trimming and J lost 4 bases, with 6 bases between them. The CDR3 sequence is 11 residues long. CDR3 DNA: TGTGCCAGCAGCCGAAATTACGAGCAGTACTTC. It encodes CASSRNYEQYF.

This clone was counted a single time. This rearrangement joins TRBV5-1 to TRBJ2-1; 11 nucleotides align to TRBD2. The junction had 9 bases not matched to a gene; V was cut back by 5 bases and J by 5 bases. The CDR3 runs 16 residues. CDR1 and CDR2 (germline): SGHRS, YFSETQ. Here the CDR3 DNA reads TGCGCCAGCAGAAGACCCGGGACTAGCGGAAACAATGAGCAGTTCTTC. Protein: CASRRPGTSGNNEQFF.

The chain carries TRBV7-9 and TRBJ1-2; weak D call: TRBD1 (5 bases). Trimming took 5 bases from V and 4 from J, leaving 17 bases between them. CDR1 and CDR2 from the germline V gene are SEHNR and FQNEAQ (reference sequence). The CDR3 totals 15 residues. CDR3 loop: CASSSVALGRYGYTF. CDR3 coding DNA: TGTGCCAGCAGCAGCGTGGCCCTGGGGCGCTATGGCTACACCTTC.

The chain uses TRBV18 and TRBJ2-7; TRBD1 might be the D (6 bases). Between the trimmed V and J ends, which lost 1 base and 1 base, there was a span of 8 bases. The CDR3 consists of 14 residues. Germline CDR1 is KGHSH and CDR2 is LQKENI. The CDR3 loop is CASSPQGVSYEQYF. CDR3 in DNA: TGTGCCAGCTCACCACAGGGGGTTTCCTACGAGCAGTACTTC.

This chain joins TRBV28 and TRBJ2-2, with TRBD2 matching over 9 bases. V shed 7 bases and J 9 bases; nucleotides not matched to a gene: 6. Germline V gene lookup returns CDR1 MDHEN and CDR2 SYDVKM. The CDR3 sequence is 13 residues long. CDR3: CASMVAGERELFF. CDR3 nucleotide sequence: TGTGCCAGCATGGTAGCGGGAGAGAGGGAGCTGTTTTTT.

The chain is built from TRBV5-1 and TRBJ1-1; D gene unclear. The germline V and J ends were trimmed by 4 bases and 1 base, with 11 bases remaining between them. The CDR3 loop spans 14 amino acids. Germline-derived CDR1 and CDR2 are SGHRS and YFSETQ. Here the CDR3 reads CASSPERENTEAFF. Here the CDR3 DNA reads TGCGCCAGCAGCCCCGAACGTGAGAACACTGAAGCTTTCTTT.

The rearrangement joins TRBV4-2 to TRBJ2-7, with 10 bases lining up with TRBD2. The CDR3 is 18 amino acids. Germline CDR1 and CDR2: LGHNA and YNFKEQ. Trimming took 5 bases from V and 0 from J; bases not matched to a gene: 13. CDR3 bases: TGTGCCAGCAGCTTTTCATTAGCGGGAGGTTCACTCTCCTACGAGCAGTACTTC. Amino acid sequence: CASSFSLAGGSLSYEQYF.

This chain links TRBV9 with TRBJ2-1, with D maybe TRBD2 (5 bases). V dropped 4 bases and J dropped 4 bases, with 18 bases sitting between them. The CDR3 is made up of 16 amino acids. The germline V gene encodes CDR1 SGDLS and CDR2 YYNGEE. The CDR3 sequence: CASSSKMLGRYNEQFF. The CDR3 coding sequence is TGTGCCAGCAGCTCCAAGATGTTGGGGAGATACAATGAGCAGTTCTTC.

The chain combines TRBV29-1 with TRBJ2-1; D is unresolved. V gave up 0 bases and J gave up 1 base, with 4 bases separating them. There are 13 residues in the CDR3. The germline gives CDR1 SQVTM, CDR2 ANQGSEA. The CDR3 reads CSVEEVSYNEQFF. The CDR3 DNA sequence: TGCAGCGTTGAAGAGGTTTCCTACAATGAGCAGTTCTTC.

The chain uses TRBV6-4 and TRBJ2-2; the D is unclear. Germline CDR1 MRHNA, CDR2 SNTAGT. Trimming cost V 6 bases and J 0 bases, with 8 bases left between them. The CDR3 totals 14 residues. This chain's CDR3 is CASRGFANTGELFF. In DNA form, the CDR3 reads TGTGCCAGCAGGGGGTTCGCGAACACCGGGGAGCTGTTTTTT.

V usage is TRBV30 and J usage is TRBJ1-1; D gene uncertain. The germline V gene encodes CDR1 GTSNPN and CDR2 SVGIG (reference sequence). Trimming stripped 5 bases from V and 4 bases from J, with 11 bases between. This CDR3 has 12 residues. The CDR3 DNA sequence: TGTGCCTGGGTGGGCGTGGGCACTGAAGCTTTCTTT. Translation gives CAWVGVGTEAFF.

The chain is built from TRBV7-2 and TRBJ2-5, with D possibly being TRBD2 (6 bases). Germline CDR1 reads SGHTA; CDR2 reads FQGNSA. The V and J ends lost 0 bases and 7 bases respectively, with 12 bases between them. The CDR3 consists of 14 residues. This chain's CDR3 is CASSLARVGGTQYF. The CDR3 DNA follows: TGTGCCAGCAGCTTAGCGCGGGTCGGGGGGACCCAGTACTTC.

V and J are TRBV10-3 and TRBJ2-3; the D gene is possibly TRBD2 (6 bases). V shed 2 bases and J shed 2 bases, with 26 bases lying between them. The CDR3 length is 20 residues. In germline, CDR1 is ENHRY, CDR2 SYGVKD. The CDR3 reads CAISETWTTTSPHPTDTQYF. CDR3 DNA: TGTGCCATCAGTGAGACGTGGACTACCACCTCCCCCCACCCCACAGATACGCAGTATTTT.

CDR3 region: CASSLAGGEPQHF. The DNA for the CDR3 is TGTGCCAGCAGCTTAGCGGGGGGGGAGCCCCAGCATTTT. The V call is TRBV7-9, the J call TRBJ1-5, with D possibly matching TRBD1 (5 bases). V was pared by 0 bases and J by 8 bases, with 8 bases between. This CDR3 region has 13 residues. Germline V gives CDR1 SEHNR, CDR2 FQNEAQ (reference sequence).

In this sample, this clone turned up a few times. The chain employs TRBV14 and TRBJ1-1; D unresolved. CDR1 is SGHDN and CDR2 is FVKESK in the germline V gene. This CDR3 is built from 13 residues. The V gene lost 4 bases and the J gene lost 1 base, with 7 bases spanning the gap. CDR3 amino acids: CASSRVRNTEAFF. The CDR3 bases are TGTGCCAGCAGCCGCGTAAGGAACACTGAAGCTTTCTTT.

The chain links TRBV30 to TRBJ1-4; the match to TRBD1 covers 7 bases. The germline gives CDR1 GTSNPN, CDR2 SVGIG (reference sequence). With 3 bases clipped from V and 5 bases from J, the junction kept 3 bases outside the gene matches. The CDR3 sequence is 13 residues long. CDR3 loop: CAWRRQGNEKLFF. CDR3 DNA: TGTGCCTGGAGGAGACAGGGAAATGAAAAACTGTTTTTT.